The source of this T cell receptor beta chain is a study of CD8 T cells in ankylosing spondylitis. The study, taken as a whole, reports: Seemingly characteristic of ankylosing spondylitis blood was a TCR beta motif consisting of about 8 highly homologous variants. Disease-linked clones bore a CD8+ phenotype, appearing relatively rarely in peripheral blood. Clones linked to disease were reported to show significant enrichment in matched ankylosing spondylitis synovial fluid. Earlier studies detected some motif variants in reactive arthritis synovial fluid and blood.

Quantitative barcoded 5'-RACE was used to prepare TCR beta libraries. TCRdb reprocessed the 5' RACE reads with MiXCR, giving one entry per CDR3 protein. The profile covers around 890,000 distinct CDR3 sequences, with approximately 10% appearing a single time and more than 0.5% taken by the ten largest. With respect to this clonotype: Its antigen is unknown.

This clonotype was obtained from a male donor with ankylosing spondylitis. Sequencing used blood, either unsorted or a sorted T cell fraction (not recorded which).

Here the CDR3 reads CSSDSTSGGPGQYF. The CDR3 DNA follows: TGCAGTTCCGACTCGACTAGCGGGGGCCCGGGGCAGTACTTC. The chain has TRBV20-1 and TRBJ2-7, with TRBD2 matching 12 bases. The CDR3 spans 14 residues. Trimming took 8 bases from V and 9 from J; bases not matched to a gene: 14. Germline V gene data show CDR1 as DFQATT and CDR2 as SNEGSKA (reference sequence).